A single T cell receptor (beta chain) is shown here with its context. What it recognizes is unknown. The data were obtained in a study of ipilimumab plus nivolumab after autologous stem cell transplantation. For the study at large: Median doses per patient: a few ipilimumab, roughly 8 nivolumab. Myeloma cases were transplant-naive high-risk or relapsed within 3 years post first autologous transplant. Findings and limits, study-wide: Per the authors, repertoire, Treg and microbiota data justify further study.

CDR1 is SGHDT, CDR2 YYEEEE, per germline. The CDR3 sequence is 14 residues long. Between the trimmed V and J ends, which lost 3 bases and 4 bases, there was a span of 11 bases. Checkpoint therapy with ipilimumab 1 mg/kg began 14 to 28 days after transplant. The assay was immunoSEQ multiplex PCR, and TCRdb's table has in-frame clones only and misses some. The table lists approximately 40,000 clones, more than 85% of them singletons. The sample here was PBMCs, taken in a trial of ipilimumab plus nivolumab as post-transplant consolidation. The chain combines TRBV5-6 with TRBJ1-5; D is undetermined. This clonotype was obtained from a male donor with multiple myeloma. The CDR3 spells CASSSTAVNQPQHF. DNA of the CDR3: TGTGCCAGCAGCTCAACAGCGGTAAATCAGCCCCAGCATTTT.